These T cell receptor beta chains were read from a single sample in a study of early T cells in non-severe SARS-CoV-2 infection. A single record per CDR3 protein comes from TCRdb applying MiXCR to the 5' RACE reads. The data hold nearly 90,000 distinct CDR3 sequences, with roughly 14% observed a single time. The material sequenced was whole blood. These receptors originate from an adult who was a healthcare worker with PCR-confirmed SARS-CoV-2 infection or an uninfected control (not recorded which). Each CDR3 is given with its conserved first and last residue. The order of the fields is CDR3 protein, CDR3 DNA, V gene, D gene, J gene, clone size. A D gene is named only where the DNA matches it firmly. Size tells how often a clone was seen (once, few, many) or the class of an expanded clone, and some rows leave it out.

CASSFPPEAYGYTF,TGTGCCAGCAGCTTTCCCCCTGAGGCGTATGGCTACACCTTC,TRBV11-1,-,TRBJ1-2,few
CASSLLPETRPSYEQYF,TGTGCCAGCTCACTTCTCCCCGAGACGCGACCCTCCTACGAGCAGTACTTC,TRBV18,-,TRBJ2-7,many
CASSRDPSYEQYF,TGTGCCAGCAGTCGGGACCCCTCCTACGAGCAGTACTTC,TRBV6-2/TRBV6-3,-,TRBJ2-7,few
CASSHGQEGATEAFF,TGTGCCAGCAGCCACGGACAGGAGGGGGCCACTGAAGCTTTCTTT,TRBV3-1,TRBD1,TRBJ1-1,many
CATSRGPTSGRAETQYF,TGTGCCACCAGCAGAGGGCCGACTAGCGGGAGGGCGGAGACCCAGTACTTC,TRBV15,TRBD2,TRBJ2-5,few
CASSLGAVTYEQYF,TGTGCCAGCAGCTTAGGTGCGGTTACCTACGAGCAGTACTTC,TRBV7-2,-,TRBJ2-7,-
CASSLPRQGHHEQYF,TGTGCCAGCAGTTTACCCAGACAGGGCCACCACGAGCAGTACTTC,TRBV5-4,TRBD1,TRBJ2-7,few
CASSPPTGGRGYTEAFF,TGTGCCAGCAGCCCCCCGACAGGGGGAAGGGGGTACACTGAAGCTTTCTTT,TRBV7-8,TRBD1,TRBJ1-1,many
CASSSGGHSMDEQYF,TGTGCCAGCAGCTCGGGGGGGCACTCCATGGACGAGCAGTACTTC,TRBV13,TRBD2,TRBJ2-7,once
CASSLTGTGELFF,TGTGCCAGCAGCTTAACTGGAACCGGGGAGCTGTTTTTT,TRBV7-3,-,TRBJ2-2,many
CASSPGDFQETQYF,TGTGCCAGCAGCCCCGGGGACTTCCAAGAGACCCAGTACTTC,TRBV7-3,-,TRBJ2-5,few
CASSRGPLDTQYF,TGTGCCAGCAGCAGGGGACCTTTAGATACGCAGTATTTT,TRBV21-1,-,TRBJ2-3,few
CASSLEGGYTGELFF,TGTGCCAGCAGCTTGGAGGGGGGTTACACCGGGGAGCTGTTTTTT,TRBV12-3/TRBV12-4,-,TRBJ2-2,-
CASSLGGGNTEAFF,TGTGCCAGCAGCTTGGGAGGCGGGAACACTGAAGCTTTCTTT,TRBV13,-,TRBJ1-1,-
CSASSEYSGNTEAFF,TGCAGTGCTAGCTCGGAATACAGCGGGAACACTGAAGCTTTCTTT,TRBV20-1,-,TRBJ1-1,few
CAISLAAETYNEQFF,TGTGCCATCAGTCTAGCGGCAGAGACCTACAATGAGCAGTTCTTC,TRBV10-3,TRBD2,TRBJ2-1,few
CSARPRLPGRNTEAFF,TGCAGTGCTAGACCCCGGCTCCCGGGGAGGAACACTGAAGCTTTCTTT,TRBV20-1,-,TRBJ1-1,-
CASGFWTSGYADTQYF,TGTGCTAGTGGCTTTTGGACTAGCGGGTACGCAGATACGCAGTATTTT,TRBV12-5,TRBD2,TRBJ2-3,few
CANPGRGNTEAFF,TGTGCCAACCCCGGGAGAGGGAACACTGAAGCTTTCTTT,TRBV6-1,-,TRBJ1-1,many
CASSPYDGYTF,TGTGCCAGCAGCCCCTACGATGGCTACACCTTC,TRBV7-2,-,TRBJ1-2,-
CASSLESGRNYGYTF,TGTGCCAGCAGCTTAGAGAGCGGCCGAAACTATGGCTACACCTTC,TRBV7-9,-,TRBJ1-2,few
CASSPAPSGRRYYGYTF,TGTGCCAGCAGCCCCGCTCCCTCGGGGAGAAGATACTATGGCTACACCTTC,TRBV5-5,-,TRBJ1-2,few
CASMEGSVYEQYF,TGTGCCAGCATGGAGGGATCCGTCTACGAGCAGTACTTC,TRBV2,-,TRBJ2-7,many
CASSQVGGTGELFF,TGTGCCAGCAGCCAGGTCGGGGGTACCGGGGAGCTGTTTTTT,TRBV9,-,TRBJ2-2,many
CASSQVLSYEQYF,TGTGCCAGCAGCCAAGTACTCTCCTACGAGCAGTACTTC,TRBV3-1,-,TRBJ2-7,-